Listed below are T cell receptor beta chains from one sample, sequenced in a study of cytomegalovirus exposure and HLA in healthy donors. The assay was immunoSEQ multiplex PCR, and TCRdb's table has in-frame clones only and misses some. The table lists approximately 180,000 clones, about 78% of them singletons. The source material was PBMCs. Every receptor here comes from a woman aged 45-65 years in good health and CMV-seropositive. CDR3s include the opening cysteine and the closing phenylalanine or tryptophan. A D gene is named only where the DNA matches it firmly. The size entry is marked missing in some rows and otherwise reads once, few, many or a size class.

cdr3_aa cdr3_nt clone_size j_call cdr3_length d_call v_call
CASTLGQESNQPQHF TGTGCCAGCACGTTAGGACAGGAAAGCAATCAGCCCCAGCATTTT NA TRBJ1-5 15 TRBD1 TRBV2
CASGIRTLIYEQYF TGTGCCAGCGGTATACGGACATTGATTTACGAGCAGTACTTC NA TRBJ2-7 14 NA TRBV5-6
CASRRGVGAYGYTF TGTGCCTCTCGCAGGGGGGTAGGCGCCTATGGCTACACCTTC few TRBJ1-2 14 TRBD1 TRBV6-1
CASSALGKGDRETQYF TGTGCCAGCAGTGCGTTGGGTAAGGGGGACCGAGAGACCCAGTACTTC NA TRBJ2-5 16 NA TRBV25-1
CATLAGENTGELFF TGTGCCACCTTAGCGGGGGAGAACACCGGGGAGCTGTTTTTT NA TRBJ2-2 14 TRBD2 TRBV19
CASSEGAVSGNTIYF TGTGCCAGCAGTGAAGGGGCTGTCTCTGGAAACACCATATATTTT NA TRBJ1-3 15 NA TRBV2
CASSLGASGRDTQYF TGTGCCAGCAGCTTGGGGGCTAGCGGCCGCGATACGCAGTATTTT NA TRBJ2-3 15 TRBD2 TRBV5-6
CASSVGGTGFNQQYF TGTGCCAGCAGCGTAGGGGGGACAGGGTTCAACCAGCAGTACTTC NA TRBJ2-7 15 TRBD1 TRBV9
CASVLEGVYNSPLHF TGTGCTAGTGTCCTTGAGGGCGTGTATAATTCACCCCTCCACTTT once TRBJ1-6 15 NA TRBV12-5
CACGGISYEQYF TGTGCCTGCGGGGGGATATCCTACGAGCAGTACTTC NA TRBJ2-7 12 TRBD2 TRBV30
CASRQAQETQYF TGTGCCAGCAGACAGGCACAAGAGACCCAGTACTTC few TRBJ2-5 12 NA TRBV11-2
CASSEWSPRSGNTIYF TGTGCCAGCAGTGAATGGAGTCCGCGCTCTGGAAACACCATATATTTT few TRBJ1-3 16 NA TRBV2
CASSHPDRGDGYTF TGTGCCAGCAGCCACCCGGACAGGGGGGATGGCTACACCTTC NA TRBJ1-2 14 TRBD1 TRBV6-5
CASSFISGNYNSPLHF TGTGCCAGCAGCTTTATTTCGGGAAACTATAATTCACCCCTCCACTTT NA TRBJ1-6 16 NA TRBV27